Below are 18 T cell receptor beta chains sequenced from a single sample in a study of shared clonotypes between healthy human individuals. Data came from immunoSEQ multiplex PCR; TCRdb stores just in-frame clones and leaves some out. The top ten hold about 1.1% of the sample, which has 2 million to 2.5 million clones, around 96% seen once. In the naive CD8 group, cells lacked CD45RO and were positively selected for CCR7, so terminally differentiated effector memory CD45RA+ cells were left out. The specimen sequenced was naive CD8+ T cells sorted from blood. These receptors all come from a man younger than 30 in good health.

The CDR3 spells CASSYSSPVSYEQYF. CDR3 sequence (DNA): TGTGCCAGCAGTTACTCGAGTCCAGTCTCCTACGAGCAGTACTTC. The genes are TRBV6-5 and TRBJ2-7; D is unresolved. Germline-derived CDR1 and CDR2 are MNHEY and SVGAGI. The CDR3 consists of 15 residues. Trimming left V 0 bases short and J 0 bases short, with 9 bases between.

The chain joins TRBV7-9 to TRBJ2-3; TRBD2 matches 15 bases. Trimming cost V 5 bases and J 2 bases; bases outside gene matches: 5. Looked up from germline, CDR1 is SEHNR and CDR2 is FQNEAQ (reference sequence). The CDR3 spans 17 residues. The DNA of the CDR3 is TGTGCCAGCAGCCCGGGGACTAGCGGGGGGTTCACAGATACGCAGTATTTT. Protein product: CASSPGTSGGFTDTQYF.

This chain links TRBV4-1 with TRBJ2-5; TRBD2 is a possible D gene (5 bases). Trimming took 1 base from V and 3 from J, leaving 9 bases between them. CDR1 and CDR2 (germline): MGHRA, YSYEKL. CDR3 length: 14 amino acids. CDR3 protein: CASSQVGEEETQYF. The CDR3 DNA reads TGCGCCAGCAGCCAAGTCGGGGAAGAAGAGACCCAGTACTTC.

The chain recombines TRBV7-2 with TRBJ2-7, with D possibly TRBD2 on 5 matching bases. CDR1 is SGHTA and CDR2 is FQGNSA in the germline V gene. The V end was cut by 2 bases, the J end by 7 bases, with 12 bases between. The CDR3 contains 13 residues. The CDR3 region is CASSLRRSEEQYF. In nucleotides, the CDR3 is TGTGCCAGCAGCTTAAGGAGGTCTGAGGAGCAGTACTTC.

J is TRBJ2-7 and V is TRBV6-6, with D possibly TRBD1 on 6 matching bases. V shed 6 bases and J shed 2 bases, with 17 bases lying between them. Germline V gene lookup returns CDR1 MNHNY and CDR2 SVGAGI (reference sequence). The CDR3 runs to 15 residues. The CDR3 nucleotides read TGTGCCAGCAGCCCACAGGGTGATGGTGCCTACGAGCAGTACTTC. Encoded protein: CASSPQGDGAYEQYF.

This chain connects TRBV13 to TRBJ2-3; TRBD2 matches 9 bases. CDR3 length: 13 residues. Germline CDR1 and CDR2: PRHDT and FYEKMQ (reference sequence). The V and J ends lost 5 bases and 5 bases, in that order; junction bases with no gene match: 2. The CDR3 DNA reads as TGTGCCAGCAGCGTTAGCGGGGGAGATACGCAGTATTTT. Its translation: CASSVSGGDTQYF.

The chain links TRBV4-3 to TRBJ2-3; weak D call: TRBD2 (7 bases). Per the germline V gene, CDR1 is LGHNA and CDR2 is YSLEER. The CDR3 totals 16 residues. Trimming removed 1 base from V and 2 bases from J, with 13 bases in between. The CDR3 region is CASSQGMGGATDTQYF. The CDR3 DNA follows: TGCGCCAGCAGCCAAGGCATGGGGGGGGCCACAGATACGCAGTATTTT.

The CDR3 DNA sequence: TGTGCCAGCAGCGCTCCTTCCGAAACGGGCTCCTACGAGCAGTACTTC. Its protein is CASSAPSETGSYEQYF. V and J are TRBV7-9 and TRBJ2-7, with unresolved D. CDR1 and CDR2 (germline): SEHNR, FQNEAQ (reference sequence). V lost 5 bases and J 0 bases, leaving 17 bases between the germline ends. The CDR3 sequence is 16 residues long.

The chain combines TRBV28 with TRBJ1-2; D call uncertain. The CDR3 spans 13 residues. CDR1 is MDHEN and CDR2 is SYDVKM in the germline V gene. V was clipped by 4 bases and J by 4 bases, with 10 bases between them. CDR3 nucleotide sequence: TGTGCCAGCAGTTACCAACAAGTCTATGGCTACACCTTC. It translates to CASSYQQVYGYTF.

This chain uses TRBV27 with TRBJ1-5; tentative D call: TRBD1 (5 bases). Germline values: CDR1 MNHEY, CDR2 SMNVEV (reference sequence). The length of the CDR3 is 14 residues. Between the trimmed V and J ends, which lost 7 bases and 9 bases, there was a span of 19 bases. The DNA of the CDR3 is TGTGCCAGCAAAGTAGGGACGGGGGATGGGCCCCAGCATTTT. Translation: CASKVGTGDGPQHF.

The chain links TRBV28 to TRBJ2-7; D unresolved. CDR1 and CDR2 from the germline V gene are MDHEN and SYDVKM. CDR3 length equals 16 residues. Trimming took 5 bases from V and 0 from J, leaving 17 bases between them. CDR3 loop: CASSIVSGPSSYEQYF. The CDR3 DNA sequence: TGTGCCAGCAGTATCGTATCCGGGCCCAGCTCCTACGAGCAGTACTTC.

Notes on this clone: At the DNA level, this CDR3 is encoded by other sequences in the same sample as well. The chain recombines TRBV11-3 with TRBJ2-1; D may be TRBD1 (5 bases). V was shortened by 2 bases and J by 4 bases, with 6 bases between the two germline ends. The CDR3 totals 13 residues. Germline V CDR1 and CDR2: SGHNT, YENEEA. In DNA form, the CDR3 reads TGTGCCAGCAGCTTAAGGGGATACAATGAGCAGTTCTTC. Its translation: CASSLRGYNEQFF.

This clone was seen once. This chain uses TRBV30 with TRBJ2-3, with 12 bases fitting TRBD2. Germline V gives CDR1 GTSNPN, CDR2 SVGIG (reference sequence). V dropped 5 bases and J dropped 3; count of bases not matched to a gene: 6. The CDR3 runs to 15 residues. The CDR3 loop is CAWDGTSGLTDTQYF. The DNA of the CDR3 is TGTGCCTGGGACGGGACTAGCGGGCTTACAGATACGCAGTATTTT.

The rearrangement links TRBV14 to TRBJ1-1; no clear D gene. The CDR3 is made up of 12 amino acids. Trimming shortened V by 11 bases and J by 6 bases, and 16 bases separated the two germline ends. Germline-derived CDR1 and CDR2 are SGHDN and FVKESK. The CDR3: CAGEEVVAEAFF. In DNA, the CDR3 is TGTGCCGGCGAGGAGGTAGTCGCTGAAGCTTTCTTT.

The chain employs TRBV7-9 and TRBJ1-1, with unresolved D. Trimming took 4 bases from V and 1 from J, leaving 16 bases between them. There are 16 residues in the CDR3. The germline V gene has CDR1 SEHNR and CDR2 FQNEAQ (reference sequence). CDR3 nucleotide sequence: TGTGCCAGCAGCTCGGTCTCTCCGCCGCCGAACACTGAAGCTTTCTTT. Protein product: CASSSVSPPPNTEAFF.

This chain uses TRBV27 with TRBJ1-1, with D possibly being TRBD1 (5 bases). Trimming removed 5 bases from V and 5 bases from J, with 18 bases in between. Germline assignment: CDR1 MNHEY and CDR2 SMNVEV (reference sequence). This CDR3 spans 15 amino acids. CDR3 loop: CASSPLLIGGTEAFF. As DNA, the CDR3 is TGTGCCAGCAGTCCGTTACTGATCGGGGGAACTGAAGCTTTCTTT.

This rearrangement joins TRBV13 to TRBJ2-3, with D maybe TRBD1 (6 bases). Trimming left V 0 bases short and J 2 bases short, with 9 bases between. From germline, CDR1 is PRHDT and CDR2 FYEKMQ (reference sequence). This CDR3 is built from 15 residues. CDR3 region: CASSLGRGITDTQYF. In DNA, the CDR3 is TGTGCCAGCAGCTTAGGCAGGGGTATCACAGATACGCAGTATTTT.

The V call is TRBV4-1, the J call TRBJ2-3; D perhaps matches TRBD1 (5 bases). Trimming removed 2 bases at V and 6 bases at J, with 15 bases between. The germline V gene has CDR1 MGHRA and CDR2 YSYEKL. This CDR3 is 15 amino acids long. The CDR3 sequence is CASSQYNKGADTQYF. In DNA, the CDR3 is TGCGCCAGCAGCCAATACAACAAAGGGGCTGATACGCAGTATTTT.